These T cell receptor beta chains were read from a single sample in a study of blood T cell repertoires in COVID-19. Sequencing was performed with immunoSEQ multiplex PCR; in TCRdb, only in-frame clones are kept and a portion is missing. The repertoire holds 200,000 to 300,000 clones, with around 87% as singletons. Sequenced material: peripheral blood. These receptors were taken from a woman between 55 and 75 years old with COVID-19, enrolled during active disease. CDR3s include the opening cysteine and the closing phenylalanine or tryptophan.

16,TRBJ2-1,TRBV18,CASSPDRGVGYNEQFF
14,TRBJ2-5,TRBV9,CASSHGRALETQYF
14,TRBJ1-1,TRBV28,CASSLLRGDTEAFF
16,TRBJ2-3,TRBV6-2/TRBV6-3,CASSDRRQGASDTQYF
15,TRBJ2-7,TRBV5-5,CASSLAGSNLYEQYF
16,TRBJ1-2,TRBV9,CASSTGTGNTNYGYTF
14,TRBJ1-4,TRBV28,CASSLPGRYEKLFF
17,TRBJ2-5,TRBV21-1,CASSKKPAQGVLQTQYF
12,TRBJ2-1,TRBV28,CASSSFYNEQFF
13,TRBJ1-1,TRBV29-1,CSTRQEMNTEAFF
15,TRBJ2-1,TRBV4-2,CADSPGRGSYNEQFF
16,TRBJ2-4,TRBV11-2,CASSHPGQGAKNIQYF
15,TRBJ2-7,TRBV28,CASTPGGTRPYEQYF
14,TRBJ2-1,TRBV27,CASSLFLGDDEQFF
16,TRBJ2-5,TRBV5-1,CASSLGYPVGKETQYF
11,TRBJ1-4,TRBV7-9,CASSRNEKLFF
15,TRBJ1-6,TRBV6-6,CASSYSRAVNSPLHF
13,TRBJ2-5,TRBV19,CASSASGRETQYF
14,TRBJ2-7,TRBV5-1,CASSSGQGHGKQYF
12,TRBJ2-1,TRBV19,CASSQQGDEQFF
18,TRBJ1-1,TRBV7-8,CASGRASGVVWMNTEAFF
13,TRBJ2-5,TRBV7-3,CASSTGQGETQYF
15,TRBJ1-4,TRBV19,CASSIGTGTNEKLFF
11,TRBJ1-2,TRBV28,CASSTRQGNTF
18,TRBJ2-6,TRBV7-2,CASSFGTGRFSGANVLTF
16,TRBJ1-3,TRBV28,CASSQRTVSSGNTIYF
15,TRBJ1-3,TRBV7-2,CASSWGGGTGNTIYF
15,TRBJ1-1,TRBV5-1,CASSSNQGVNTEAFF
15,TRBJ2-5,TRBV24-1,CATSEPTGRGETQYF
15,TRBJ2-5,TRBV28,CASSPPQGAVETQYF